This entry is about one T cell receptor beta chain. Antigen: not known. The data were taken from a study of T cell responses to AZD1222 COVID-19 vaccine. Study-wide points: Two doses of AZD1222 preceded a rise in Spike-specific TCR breadth and depth. Along spike, vaccine-associated CD4 TCRs were found throughout, with dominance at 160-218 and 743-854. Baseline antibody screening turned up just five to seven seropositive AZD1222 recipients.

TCRdb keeps only in-frame clones here, not all; method: immunoSEQ multiplex PCR. Among approximately 100,000 clones listed, roughly 88% were seen once. The germline V gene has CDR1 SGDLS and CDR2 YYNGEE. This CDR3 comprises 17 residues. Trimming shortened V by 4 bases and J by 2 bases, and 19 bases separated the two germline ends. The receptor was isolated from an adult who received the AZD1222 COVID-19 vaccine. The source material was peripheral blood, sampled 28 days after the second AZD1222 dose. The rearrangement uses TRBV9 and TRBJ2-1, with D perhaps matching TRBD1 or TRBD2 (6 bases each). CDR3 DNA sequence: TGTGCCAGCAGCCCTCAAGGGGGGAGGCAACCCTACAATGAGCAGTTCTTC. Translating gives CASSPQGGRQPYNEQFF.